This is a list of T cell receptor beta chains from one sample in a study of shared clonotypes between healthy human individuals. Measured with immunoSEQ multiplex PCR; TCRdb has only the in-frame clones, and not every one. Of a few million clones in the sample, more than 80% are singletons; the top ten hold roughly 0.14%. Sequenced input: naive CD4+ T cells sorted from blood. All receptors come from a man aged 18-30 years in good health. Each CDR3 is given with its conserved first and last residue. The order of the fields is J gene, clone size, D gene, V gene, CDR3 protein, CDR3 DNA. A D gene is named only where the DNA matches it firmly. Only some rows state a clone size, as once, few, many or a class for expanded clones.

j_gene: TRBJ2-1; abundance: NA; d_gene: NA; v_gene: TRBV11-2; CDR3aa: CASSPWGGNEQFF; CDR3nt: TGTGCCAGCAGCCCCTGGGGCGGTAATGAGCAGTTCTTC
j_gene: TRBJ1-2; abundance: NA; d_gene: NA; v_gene: TRBV5-5; CDR3aa: CASSRVEGGGYTF; CDR3nt: TGTGCCAGCAGCCGCGTGGAGGGTGGAGGCTACACCTTC
j_gene: TRBJ2-6; abundance: NA; d_gene: TRBD1; v_gene: TRBV9; CDR3aa: CASSGDRGRVGSGANVLTF; CDR3nt: TGTGCCAGCAGCGGGGACAGGGGGCGTGTAGGGTCTGGGGCCAACGTCCTGACTTTC
j_gene: TRBJ2-1; abundance: NA; d_gene: NA; v_gene: TRBV2; CDR3aa: CASSQGYEQFF; CDR3nt: TGTGCCAGCAGTCAGGGATATGAGCAGTTCTTC
j_gene: TRBJ2-1; abundance: NA; d_gene: TRBD2; v_gene: TRBV6-6; CDR3aa: CASKSGGAINEQFF; CDR3nt: TGTGCCAGCAAAAGCGGGGGGGCCATCAATGAGCAGTTCTTC
j_gene: TRBJ2-2; abundance: NA; d_gene: NA; v_gene: TRBV21-1; CDR3aa: CASSIRDRVTGELFF; CDR3nt: TGTGCCAGCAGCATCCGGGACAGGGTCACCGGGGAGCTGTTTTTT
j_gene: TRBJ1-2; abundance: NA; d_gene: NA; v_gene: TRBV6-1; CDR3aa: CASSEGAVHYGYTF; CDR3nt: TGTGCCAGCAGTGAGGGGGCAGTTCACTATGGCTACACCTTC
j_gene: TRBJ2-1; abundance: NA; d_gene: TRBD2; v_gene: TRBV20-1; CDR3aa: CSGEVGLEQFF; CDR3nt: TGCAGTGGAGAGGTGGGACTAGAGCAGTTCTTC
j_gene: TRBJ1-1; abundance: NA; d_gene: TRBD1; v_gene: TRBV10-3; CDR3aa: CAISRDRENTEAFF; CDR3nt: TGTGCCATCAGCCGGGACAGAGAAAACACTGAAGCTTTCTTT
j_gene: TRBJ1-6; abundance: NA; d_gene: NA; v_gene: TRBV7-2; CDR3aa: CASSLAPGGDSPLHF; CDR3nt: TGTGCCAGCAGCTTAGCTCCCGGGGGGGACTCACCCCTCCACTTT
j_gene: TRBJ2-6; abundance: NA; d_gene: NA; v_gene: TRBV19; CDR3aa: CASSIPGANVLTF; CDR3nt: TGTGCCAGTAGTATACCAGGGGCCAACGTCCTGACTTTC
j_gene: TRBJ1-5; abundance: NA; d_gene: NA; v_gene: TRBV7-9; CDR3aa: CASSYGGGNQPQHF; CDR3nt: TGTGCCAGCAGCTATGGGGGGGGAAATCAGCCCCAGCATTTT
j_gene: TRBJ1-4; abundance: few; d_gene: NA; v_gene: TRBV28; CDR3aa: CASRNTLNEKLFF; CDR3nt: TGTGCCAGCAGGAACACACTGAATGAAAAACTGTTTTTT
j_gene: TRBJ2-1; abundance: NA; d_gene: TRBD2; v_gene: TRBV6-5; CDR3aa: CASSYFAGGFNEQFF; CDR3nt: TGTGCCAGCAGTTACTTTGCGGGGGGGTTCAATGAGCAGTTCTTC
j_gene: TRBJ2-7; abundance: NA; d_gene: TRBD1; v_gene: TRBV13; CDR3aa: CASRGAGAGGSYEQYF; CDR3nt: TGTGCCAGCAGGGGGGCTGGTGCAGGGGGTTCCTACGAGCAGTACTTC
j_gene: TRBJ2-4; abundance: NA; d_gene: NA; v_gene: TRBV30; CDR3aa: CAWSVTGGPSYF; CDR3nt: TGTGCCTGGAGTGTAACGGGCGGGCCATCGTACTTC
j_gene: TRBJ2-5; abundance: NA; d_gene: TRBD2; v_gene: TRBV5-1; CDR3aa: CASSWKPGQGFSGGAETQYF; CDR3nt: TGCGCCAGCAGCTGGAAGCCGGGACAGGGTTTTAGCGGGGGGGCGGAGACCCAGTACTTC
j_gene: TRBJ2-5; abundance: NA; d_gene: TRBD1; v_gene: TRBV9; CDR3aa: CASSVASGQGGTQYF; CDR3nt: TGTGCCAGCAGCGTAGCTTCCGGACAGGGAGGGACCCAGTACTTC
j_gene: TRBJ2-2; abundance: NA; d_gene: NA; v_gene: TRBV27; CDR3aa: CASSRWTTNTGELFF; CDR3nt: TGTGCCAGCAGTCGATGGACCACGAACACCGGGGAGCTGTTTTTT
j_gene: TRBJ2-5; abundance: NA; d_gene: TRBD2; v_gene: TRBV7-2; CDR3aa: CASSSGLAEETQYF; CDR3nt: TGTGCCAGCAGCTCGGGACTAGCGGAAGAGACCCAGTACTTC
j_gene: TRBJ1-3; abundance: NA; d_gene: NA; v_gene: TRBV7-8; CDR3aa: CASSLDGRRGNTIYF; CDR3nt: TGTGCCAGCAGCTTAGACGGCAGGCGGGGTAACACCATATATTTT
j_gene: TRBJ2-1; abundance: once; d_gene: TRBD2; v_gene: TRBV2; CDR3aa: CASSLSGSSYNEQFF; CDR3nt: TGTGCCAGCAGCCTTAGCGGGAGCTCCTACAATGAGCAGTTCTTC
j_gene: TRBJ2-1; abundance: once; d_gene: NA; v_gene: TRBV7-2; CDR3aa: CASSSDVNPYNEQFF; CDR3nt: TGTGCCAGCAGCTCTGACGTAAACCCGTACAATGAGCAGTTCTTC
j_gene: TRBJ1-3; abundance: NA; d_gene: TRBD1; v_gene: TRBV6-5; CDR3aa: CASSRDRGAGNTIYF; CDR3nt: TGTGCCAGCAGTCGGGACAGGGGAGCTGGAAACACCATATATTTT
j_gene: TRBJ2-5; abundance: NA; d_gene: NA; v_gene: TRBV11-2; CDR3aa: CASSIQGRQETQYF; CDR3nt: TGTGCCAGCAGCATACAGGGTCGGCAAGAGACCCAGTACTTC
j_gene: TRBJ2-7; abundance: NA; d_gene: NA; v_gene: TRBV5-1; CDR3aa: CASSLDPGGPYEQYF; CDR3nt: TGCGCCAGCAGCTTGGACCCAGGAGGCCCCTACGAGCAGTACTTC
j_gene: TRBJ2-1; abundance: NA; d_gene: NA; v_gene: TRBV5-1; CDR3aa: CASSLDSYNEQFF; CDR3nt: TGCGCCAGCAGCTTGGACTCATACAATGAGCAGTTCTTC
j_gene: TRBJ2-1; abundance: NA; d_gene: TRBD2; v_gene: TRBV9; CDR3aa: CASSVAGTSYNEQFF; CDR3nt: TGTGCCAGCAGCGTAGCCGGGACTAGTTACAATGAGCAGTTCTTC
j_gene: TRBJ2-7; abundance: NA; d_gene: NA; v_gene: TRBV6-6; CDR3aa: CAKTPIGSYEQYF; CDR3nt: TGTGCCAAGACACCGATCGGCTCCTACGAGCAGTACTTC
j_gene: TRBJ1-3; abundance: NA; d_gene: NA; v_gene: TRBV29-1; CDR3aa: CSVELGNTIYF; CDR3nt: TGCAGCGTTGAACTTGGAAACACCATATATTTT
j_gene: TRBJ2-5; abundance: NA; d_gene: NA; v_gene: TRBV5-1; CDR3aa: CASSLSSGQETQYF; CDR3nt: TGCGCCAGCAGCTTGAGCAGCGGCCAAGAGACCCAGTACTTC
j_gene: TRBJ2-1; abundance: NA; d_gene: NA; v_gene: TRBV11-2; CDR3aa: CASRSNIEQFF; CDR3nt: TGTGCCAGCAGATCCAACATTGAGCAGTTCTTC
j_gene: TRBJ1-1; abundance: NA; d_gene: TRBD1; v_gene: TRBV2; CDR3aa: CASSDRRGNEAFF; CDR3nt: TGTGCCAGCAGTGACCGCAGGGGGAATGAAGCTTTCTTT
j_gene: TRBJ2-2; abundance: NA; d_gene: TRBD1; v_gene: TRBV7-2; CDR3aa: CASSQRQGGTGELFF; CDR3nt: TGTGCCAGCAGCCAAAGACAGGGGGGGACCGGGGAGCTGTTTTTT
j_gene: TRBJ1-4; abundance: NA; d_gene: TRBD1; v_gene: TRBV15; CDR3aa: CATSGETGLSEKLFF; CDR3nt: TGTGCCACCAGCGGGGAGACAGGGCTAAGTGAAAAACTGTTTTTT
j_gene: TRBJ2-2; abundance: NA; d_gene: TRBD2; v_gene: TRBV25-1; CDR3aa: CASSERTGGRGTGELFF; CDR3nt: TGTGCCAGCAGTGAGCGGACCGGGGGGAGGGGCACCGGGGAGCTGTTTTTT
j_gene: TRBJ2-3; abundance: NA; d_gene: NA; v_gene: TRBV4-1; CDR3aa: CASSQDAAASTDTQYF; CDR3nt: TGCGCCAGCAGCCAAGATGCGGCCGCTAGCACAGATACGCAGTATTTT
j_gene: TRBJ2-1; abundance: NA; d_gene: TRBD1; v_gene: TRBV11-3; CDR3aa: CASSPDRANEQFF; CDR3nt: TGTGCCAGCAGCCCGGACAGGGCCAATGAGCAGTTCTTC
j_gene: TRBJ2-3; abundance: once; d_gene: NA; v_gene: TRBV19; CDR3aa: CASSMGGVVADTQYF; CDR3nt: TGTGCCAGTAGTATGGGGGGCGTCGTTGCAGATACGCAGTATTTT
j_gene: TRBJ1-1; abundance: few; d_gene: NA; v_gene: TRBV19; CDR3aa: CASSFGQLNTEAFF; CDR3nt: TGTGCCAGTAGTTTTGGACAGTTGAACACTGAAGCTTTCTTT
j_gene: TRBJ2-1; abundance: NA; d_gene: TRBD1; v_gene: TRBV6-4; CDR3aa: CASSDTRNPGQGFNEQFF; CDR3nt: TGTGCCAGCAGTGACACTCGAAATCCGGGACAGGGTTTCAATGAGCAGTTCTTC
j_gene: TRBJ2-2; abundance: NA; d_gene: NA; v_gene: TRBV9; CDR3aa: CASSVRTGGRTGELFF; CDR3nt: TGTGCCAGCAGCGTCCGGACTGGGGGCAGGACCGGGGAGCTGTTTTTT
j_gene: TRBJ2-7; abundance: NA; d_gene: NA; v_gene: TRBV30; CDR3aa: CAWSRLAALSYEQYF; CDR3nt: TGTGCCTGGAGTCGGTTAGCGGCATTGTCCTACGAGCAGTACTTC
j_gene: TRBJ2-4; abundance: NA; d_gene: TRBD1; v_gene: TRBV18; CDR3aa: CASSPGGLDKNIQYF; CDR3nt: TGTGCCAGCTCCCCAGGGGGATTGGACAAAAACATTCAGTACTTC
j_gene: TRBJ2-7; abundance: NA; d_gene: NA; v_gene: TRBV5-1; CDR3aa: CASSPGGDRLYEQYF; CDR3nt: TGCGCCAGCAGCCCCGGGGGGGACAGGCTCTACGAGCAGTACTTC
j_gene: TRBJ1-6; abundance: NA; d_gene: TRBD1; v_gene: TRBV5-4; CDR3aa: CASSLVAGTGNSPLHF; CDR3nt: TGTGCCAGCAGCTTGGTCGCCGGGACAGGGAATTCACCCCTCCACTTT
j_gene: TRBJ1-6; abundance: few; d_gene: TRBD1; v_gene: TRBV4-1; CDR3aa: CASSQARDSSYNSPLHF; CDR3nt: TGCGCCAGCAGCCAAGCTAGGGACAGCTCCTATAATTCACCCCTCCACTTT